One sample yielded the 11 T cell receptor beta chains listed below, sequenced in a study of lymphopenia after photon versus proton radiotherapy. Some clones are missing from TCRdb's copy, which holds only in-frame ones; the method was immunoSEQ multiplex PCR. The sample lists 150,000 to 200,000 clones, approximately 86% occurring once. Sequencing used peripheral blood, obtained from a patient treated with photon-based radiotherapy. These receptor sequences come from a man aged 45-65 years with gastric cancer.

The V and J genes are TRBV27 and TRBJ2-7; 10 nucleotides match TRBD2. Unmatched junction bases numbered 10, after V lost 5 bases and J lost 6 bases. CDR1 MNHEY and CDR2 SMNVEV come from the germline V gene (reference sequence). The CDR3 sequence is 15 residues long. CDR3 in DNA: TGTGCCAGCAGTCCCCCAGCGGGAGGGCCGGCCGAGCAGTACTTC. This sequence encodes CASSPPAGGPAEQYF.

The genes are TRBV5-1 and TRBJ2-5; D might be TRBD1 or TRBD2, each matching 7 bases. This CDR3 has 15 residues. Germline-derived CDR1 and CDR2 are SGHRS and YFSETQ. Trimming shortened V by 1 base and J by 4 bases, and 14 bases separated the two germline ends. CDR3 sequence: CASSLYDREGETQYF. The CDR3 DNA reads TGCGCCAGCAGCTTGTATGACAGGGAGGGAGAGACCCAGTACTTC.

This chain joins TRBV11-2 and TRBJ1-2; D perhaps matches TRBD1 (6 bases). The CDR3 runs 14 residues. V was cut by 1 base and J by 4 bases, with 10 bases left in between. Germline CDR1 SGHAT, CDR2 FQNNGV. CDR3 coding DNA: TGTGCCAGCAGCTTAGCCACAGGGACCTATGGCTACACCTTC. The encoded protein is CASSLATGTYGYTF.

The gene calls are TRBV18 and TRBJ1-1; D ambiguous. Trimming took 1 base from V and 7 from J, leaving 10 bases between them. The CDR3 has 13 amino acids. Germline V CDR1 and CDR2: KGHSH, LQKENI. This CDR3 is CASSPRESNEAFF. CDR3 coding DNA: TGTGCCAGCTCACCACGGGAGAGTAATGAAGCTTTCTTT.

The chain uses TRBV6-5 and TRBJ1-1, with TRBD1 identical over 10 bases. The ends lost 7 bases at V and 5 bases at J; junction bases unmatched: 7. The germline CDR1 and CDR2 sequences are MNHEY and SVGAGI. The CDR3 loop spans 14 amino acids. DNA of the CDR3: TGTGCCAGCACCTGGACAGGGGGTGGAACTGAAGCTTTCTTT. Translated, it gives CASTWTGGGTEAFF.

The chain recombines TRBV28 with TRBJ1-1, with D perhaps TRBD1 (5 bases). V was clipped by 5 bases and J by 10 bases, with 14 bases between them. This CDR3 has 12 residues. The germline V gene encodes CDR1 MDHEN and CDR2 SYDVKM. CDR3 DNA: TGTGCCAGCAGTCCCCCATCGAGGGGAGCTTTCTTT. It encodes CASSPPSRGAFF.

The rearrangement links TRBV4-3 to TRBJ2-1, with 8 nucleotides matching TRBD2. Germline loops: CDR1 LGHNA, CDR2 YSLEER. The CDR3 totals 17 residues. Trimming at V came to 0 bases and at J to 6 bases, leaving 10 bases not matched to a gene. In DNA form, the CDR3 reads TGCGCCAGCAGCCAAGATATGCAGCGGGAGCTAGGCAATGAGCAGTTCTTC. It is translated as CASSQDMQRELGNEQFF.

Comment on this clone: Additional DNA sequences in this sample encode the identical CDR3. CDR3 residues: CASSLRGYEQYF. In DNA form, the CDR3 reads TGTGCCAGCAGCCTTAGGGGCTACGAGCAGTACTTC. This chain links TRBV7-9 with TRBJ2-7; D is perhaps TRBD1 (5 bases). V was clipped by 5 bases and J by 3 bases, with 8 bases between them. The CDR3 sequence is 12 residues long. From germline, CDR1 is SEHNR and CDR2 FQNEAQ (reference sequence).

The chain carries TRBV7-2 and TRBJ1-3, with D possibly TRBD1 on 5 matching bases. V shed 1 base and J shed 9 bases, with 16 bases lying between them. The CDR3 runs to 15 residues. Germline-derived CDR1 and CDR2 are SGHTA and FQGNSA. CDR3 DNA sequence: TGTGCCAGCAGCTTAGGACAGACAACTAGGAGCACCATATATTTT. Amino acids: CASSLGQTTRSTIYF. Looking up the rest from reference TRBV7-2 and TRBJ1-3 gives the full variable domain: GAGVSQSPSNKVTEKGKDVELRCDPISGHTALYWYRQSLGQGLEFLIYFQGNSAPDKSGLPSDRFSAERTGGSVSTLTIQRTQQEDSAVYLCASSLGQTTRSTIYFGEGSWLTVV.

The chain joins TRBV4-1 to TRBJ2-2; no firm D call. The CDR3 length is 14 residues. Germline assignment: CDR1 MGHRA and CDR2 YSYEKL. Trimming removed 6 bases from V and 2 bases from J, with 10 bases in between. CDR3 amino acids: CASSRERNTGELFF. Written as DNA, the CDR3 is TGCGCCAGCAGTCGAGAGCGTAACACCGGGGAGCTGTTTTTT.

The chain couples TRBV15 to TRBJ1-2; 7 bases are a match to TRBD1. Germline V gene data show CDR1 as LNHNV and CDR2 as YYDKDF (reference sequence). V gave up 3 bases and J gave up 6 bases; unmatched junction bases: 4. This CDR3 is built from 13 residues. In DNA, the CDR3 is TGTGCCACCAGCAGCGACAGGGCTAATGGCTACACCTTC. Translation: CATSSDRANGYTF. The entire variable domain, with the rest obtained from reference TRBV15 and TRBJ1-2, is as follows: DAMVIQNPRYQVTQFGKPVTLSCSQTLNHNVMYWYQQKSSQAPKLLFHYYDKDFNNEADTPDNFQSRRPNTSFCFLDIRSPGLGDTAMYLCATSSDRANGYTFGSGTRLTVV.